A single sample is the source of the 32 T cell receptor beta chains below, sequenced in a study of cytomegalovirus exposure and HLA in healthy donors. PCR involved 60 Vbeta and 13 Jbeta primers. Assay: immunoSEQ multiplex PCR; the TCRdb copy retains only in-frame clones and omits some. The data show more than 200,000 clones, about two thirds seen once. The material sequenced was PBMCs. The receptor set was obtained from a man aged 35-49 years in good health and CMV-seropositive.

A remark on this clone: The sample has other DNA sequences that encode this CDR3 too. The V and J genes are TRBV7-9 and TRBJ2-5, with unresolved D. Trimming pared 1 base from V and 5 bases from J, leaving 5 bases between. CDR3 length: 12 amino acids. Germline V gene sequence: CDR1 SEHNR, CDR2 FQNEAQ (reference sequence). Here the CDR3 DNA reads TGTGCCAGCAGCTTAGTTAGTGAGACCCAGTACTTC. Translation gives CASSLVSETQYF.

CDR3 DNA sequence: TGTGCCAGCAGCTCCCTCCGAGCGGGGGATGACAATGAGCAGTTCTTC. Its protein is CASSSLRAGDDNEQFF. This chain uses TRBV7-9 with TRBJ2-1, with 8 positions matching TRBD2. There are 16 residues in the CDR3. J lost 5 bases, V lost 4 bases, and 10 bases had no gene match. CDR1 is SEHNR and CDR2 is FQNEAQ in the germline V gene (reference sequence).

This clone was observed once. V is TRBV11-2 and J is TRBJ2-1, with D tentatively TRBD1 (5 bases). Germline lookup yields CDR1 SGHAT and CDR2 FQNNGV. Trimming pared 5 bases from V and 7 bases from J, leaving 15 bases between. There are 14 residues in the CDR3. The CDR3 spells CASSVRVGVNEQFF. The DNA for the CDR3 is TGTGCCAGCAGCGTCCGGGTAGGGGTAAATGAGCAGTTCTTC.

This clone has just one count. The rearrangement links TRBV14 to TRBJ1-2; 9 bases agree with TRBD1. J was trimmed by 6 bases and V by 5 bases; bases with no gene match: 10. CDR1 and CDR2 (germline): SGHDN, FVKESK. This CDR3 comprises 15 residues. The CDR3 reads CASSGDREEIDGYTF. The CDR3 bases are TGTGCCAGCAGCGGGGACAGGGAGGAGATTGATGGCTACACCTTC.

The chain couples TRBV5-4 to TRBJ2-7; D is uncertain. CDR1 is SGHNT, CDR2 YYREEE, per germline (reference sequence). This CDR3 is 17 amino acids long. V was cut by 4 bases and J by 0 bases, with 20 bases left in between. The CDR3 coding sequence is TGTGCCAGCAGCACTCAGATCTCCGGGTGTTACTCCTACGAGCAGTACTTC. Translating gives CASSTQISGCYSYEQYF.

The sample holds a few counts of this clone. The CDR3 DNA reads as TGTGCCAGCAGCCCCCGGGACAGGGCGGATTCACCCCTCCACTTT. It specifies CASSPRDRADSPLHF. J is TRBJ1-6 and V is TRBV5-5; 9 bases are shared with TRBD1. V dropped 4 bases and J dropped 8; count of bases not matched to a gene: 7. The germline V gene encodes CDR1 SGHKS and CDR2 YYEKEE (reference sequence). The CDR3 consists of 15 residues.

This clone was detected once. For the CDR3, the DNA is TGCGCCAGCAGCGGACGGGACATCGACTACGAGCAGTACTTC. This translates into CASSGRDIDYEQYF. The chain is built from TRBV4-1 and TRBJ2-7, with a possible D match to TRBD1 (6 bases). The CDR3 extends over 14 amino acids. With 5 bases removed from V and 3 bases from J, the gap between germline ends came to 14 bases. Looked up from germline, CDR1 is MGHRA and CDR2 is YSYEKL.

The V and J genes are TRBV19 and TRBJ1-6, with D tentatively TRBD1 (6 bases). Germline V gene data show CDR1 as LNHDA and CDR2 as SQIVND (reference sequence). The CDR3 covers 14 residues. The V end was cut by 0 bases, the J end by 10 bases, with 10 bases between. CDR3: CASSIEQGGSPLHF. The CDR3 DNA reads as TGTGCCAGTAGTATAGAACAGGGTGGCTCACCCCTCCACTTT.

This chain joins TRBV7-6 and TRBJ2-1, with D hard to call. Trimming removed 5 bases from V and 5 bases from J, with 13 bases in between. Per germline, CDR1 SGHVS and CDR2 FNYEAQ. There are 14 residues in the CDR3. This chain's CDR3 is CASSPFLRDNEQFF. Written as DNA, the CDR3 is TGTGCCAGCAGCCCGTTCCTCCGTGACAATGAGCAGTTCTTC.

This clone was recorded only once. The J gene is TRBJ2-6, the V gene TRBV5-4; possibly TRBD1 for D (5 bases). Trimming cost V 3 bases and J 0 bases, with 10 bases left between them. Germline V gene lookup returns CDR1 SGHNT and CDR2 YYREEE (reference sequence). CDR3 length equals 16 residues. The CDR3 loop reads CASSSGHPSGANVLTF. The CDR3 nucleotides read TGTGCCAGCAGCTCCGGACACCCCTCTGGGGCCAACGTCCTGACTTTC.

The count of this clone is one. The chain employs TRBV2 and TRBJ2-5; 14 bases match TRBD2. Germline V gene data show CDR1 as SNHLY and CDR2 as FYNNEI. This CDR3 region has 15 residues. V trimming: 6 bases; J trimming: 4 bases; junction bases outside the gene matches: 4. CDR3 sequence: CASRVGTSGGETQYF. The CDR3 nucleotides are TGTGCCAGCAGGGTAGGGACTAGCGGGGGAGAGACCCAGTACTTC. The whole variable domain, filled in from reference TRBV2 and TRBJ2-5, reads EPEVTQTPSHQVTQMGQEVILRCVPISNHLYFYWYRQILGQKVEFLVSFYNNEISEKSEIFDDQFSVERPDGSNFTLKIRSTKLEDSAMYFCASRVGTSGGETQYFGPGTRLLVL.

The rearrangement uses TRBV10-2 and TRBJ2-5, with D perhaps matching TRBD1 (6 bases). Germline-derived CDR1 and CDR2 are WSHSY and SAAADI. V lost 3 bases to trimming and J lost 3 bases, with 14 bases between them. The CDR3 runs 15 residues. This chain's CDR3 is CASSDLRTAKETQYF. DNA of the CDR3: TGCGCCAGCAGTGACCTTAGGACAGCTAAAGAGACCCAGTACTTC.

The gene calls are TRBV27 and TRBJ2-1; D unresolved. Germline values: CDR1 MNHEY, CDR2 SMNVEV (reference sequence). V lost 6 bases to trimming and J lost 0 bases, with 9 bases between them. CDR3 size: 14 residues. The CDR3 nucleotides read TGTGCCAGCAGCCAACTGAGCTCCTACAATGAGCAGTTCTTC. It encodes CASSQLSSYNEQFF.

The DNA of the CDR3 is TGTGCCAGCAGCCCCACAGGGTCTAACTATGGCTACACCTTC. This codes for CASSPTGSNYGYTF. V is TRBV5-6 and J is TRBJ1-2, with D perhaps TRBD1 (6 bases). The germline V gene encodes CDR1 SGHDT and CDR2 YYEEEE. The CDR3 is 14 residues long. Trimming cost V 4 bases and J 0 bases, with 10 bases left between them.

This clone was recorded once. The chain has TRBV9 and TRBJ2-1; D gene ambiguous. The V end was cut by 0 bases, the J end by 0 bases, with 4 bases between. Per germline, CDR1 SGDLS and CDR2 YYNGEE. CDR3 length: 14 amino acids. CDR3 region: CASSVGSSYNEQFF. Here the CDR3 DNA reads TGTGCCAGCAGCGTAGGTAGCTCCTACAATGAGCAGTTCTTC.

V is TRBV19 and J is TRBJ2-2; TRBD1 is a possible D gene (5 bases). The CDR3 covers 14 residues. V was shortened by 5 bases and J by 1 base, with 8 bases between the two germline ends. Germline V gene lookup returns CDR1 LNHDA and CDR2 SQIVND (reference sequence). The CDR3 region is CASSFGQNTGELFF. In DNA, the CDR3 is TGTGCCAGTAGTTTCGGACAGAACACCGGGGAGCTGTTTTTT. The whole variable domain, remainder taken from reference TRBV19 and TRBJ2-2, is DGGITQSPKYLFRKEGQNVTLSCEQNLNHDAMYWYRQDPGQGLRLIYYSQIVNDFQKGDIAEGYSVSREKKESFPLTVTSAQKNPTAFYLCASSFGQNTGELFFGEGSRLTVL.

The V call is TRBV2, the J call TRBJ2-2; tentative D call: TRBD1 (6 bases). Trimming pared 11 bases from V and 4 bases from J, leaving 14 bases between. CDR1 is SNHLY and CDR2 is FYNNEI in the germline V gene. The CDR3 covers 13 residues. The CDR3 loop reads CAGGTGPTGELFF. CDR3 nucleotides: TGTGCCGGGGGAACAGGGCCCACCGGGGAGCTGTTTTTT.

The chain employs TRBV29-1 and TRBJ1-1; the D gene is possibly TRBD1 (6 bases). The CDR3 has 14 residues. In germline, CDR1 is SQVTM, CDR2 ANQGSEA. The V gene lost 7 bases and the J gene lost 2 bases, with 17 bases spanning the gap. The CDR3 DNA follows: TGCAGCGCCTTACAGGGATCGACTAACACTGAAGCTTTCTTT. Translation gives CSALQGSTNTEAFF.

This chain links TRBV18 with TRBJ1-5, with a weak D call TRBD1 (6 bases). Germline V gene sequence: CDR1 KGHSH, CDR2 LQKENI. This CDR3 is 16 amino acids long. V gave up 3 bases and J gave up 4 bases, with 16 bases separating them. CDR3 nucleotide sequence: TGTGCCAGCTCACCGACCGTGGGGGCTGGGAATCAGCCCCAGCATTTT. Translating gives CASSPTVGAGNQPQHF.

This chain uses TRBV19 with TRBJ2-6; D may be TRBD1 (6 bases). V dropped 5 bases and J dropped 9 bases, with 11 bases sitting between them. The CDR3 loop spans 13 amino acids. Germline CDR1 and CDR2: LNHDA and SQIVND (reference sequence). The CDR3 reads CASSSGQSNVLTF. The CDR3 nucleotides read TGTGCCAGTAGTTCCGGACAGAGCAACGTCCTGACTTTC.

The CDR3 region has the DNA TGTGCCAGCAGCTTAACTAGCGGGGGCAGGGAGCTGTTTTTT. This gives the protein CASSLTSGGRELFF. The genes are TRBV7-2 and TRBJ2-2; TRBD2 aligns across 11 bases. CDR3 length equals 14 residues. The trim removed 2 bases at V and 9 bases at J, leaving 2 bases unmatched. The germline V gene encodes CDR1 SGHTA and CDR2 FQGNSA.

This clone was found a few times. The chain is built from TRBV19 and TRBJ2-7; 7 bases are shared with TRBD1. Germline V CDR1 and CDR2: LNHDA, SQIVND (reference sequence). The CDR3 loop spans 14 amino acids. After removal of 2 bases from V and 2 bases from J, the junction contained 3 bases not matched to a gene. CDR3 coding DNA: TGTGCCAGTAGTATAACCGGGACAGCCTACGAGCAGTACTTC. It specifies CASSITGTAYEQYF.

This clone was seen a handful of times. The rearrangement joins TRBV7-2 to TRBJ1-5; D is ambiguous. Deletions cut 9 bases from V and 2 bases from J, with 11 bases between. Germline CDR1 SGHTA, CDR2 FQGNSA. CDR3 length: 13 amino acids. The CDR3 is CASGEGGNQPQHF. The CDR3 DNA reads TGTGCCAGTGGGGAGGGTGGCAATCAGCCCCAGCATTTT.

The table lists this clone with a few counts. This sequence joins TRBV7-8 and TRBJ2-2; 7 bases fit TRBD1. This CDR3 contains 18 residues. Looked up from germline, CDR1 is SGHVS and CDR2 is FQNEAQ. Trimming took 4 bases from V and 0 from J; bases not matched to a gene: 11. The CDR3 loop reads CASSSPNPDRTNTGELFF. The CDR3 DNA follows: TGTGCCAGCAGCTCCCCAAACCCGGACAGGACGAACACCGGGGAGCTGTTTTTT.

The chain employs TRBV4-3 and TRBJ1-4, with D maybe TRBD1 (6 bases). V was clipped by 0 bases and J by 4 bases, with 12 bases between them. Germline V gene lookup returns CDR1 LGHNA and CDR2 YSLEER. CDR3 length: 16 amino acids. Written as DNA, the CDR3 is TGCGCCAGCAGCCAAGATATGGACAGACGTAATGAAAAACTGTTTTTT. It specifies CASSQDMDRRNEKLFF.

For the CDR3, the DNA is TGTGCCAGCAGCGTAGGCCTAGCGGGGGGGGAGACCCAGTACTTC. Amino acids: CASSVGLAGGETQYF. The chain combines TRBV9 with TRBJ2-5; 12 nucleotides line up with TRBD2. V was pared by 0 bases and J by 5 bases, with 2 bases of the junction left unmatched. Per germline, CDR1 SGDLS and CDR2 YYNGEE. There are 15 residues in the CDR3.

The chain employs TRBV5-4 and TRBJ1-2; 7 bases line up with TRBD1. Germline lookup yields CDR1 SGHNT and CDR2 YYREEE (reference sequence). Germline trimming cut 1 base from V and 4 bases from J; bases unmatched to any gene: 7. The CDR3 length is 15 residues. The CDR3 DNA sequence: TGTGCCAGCAGCTTGACCGGGACAGCGACCTATGGCTACACCTTC. Residues: CASSLTGTATYGYTF.

CDR3 nucleotides: TGTGCCAGCAGCCAAAGACTAGCTTCCTCCTACGAGCAGTACTTC. Translating it yields CASSQRLASSYEQYF. This sequence joins TRBV4-2 and TRBJ2-7; 7 bases are a match to TRBD2. Germline V CDR1 and CDR2: LGHNA, YNFKEQ. The CDR3 totals 15 residues. Germline trimming cut 2 bases from V and 0 bases from J; bases unmatched to any gene: 4.

The chain combines TRBV10-3 with TRBJ1-5; 7 bases align to TRBD1. The CDR3 sequence is 16 residues long. After removal of 10 bases from V and 0 bases from J, the junction contained 12 bases not matched to a gene. Germline loops: CDR1 ENHRY, CDR2 SYGVKD. CDR3 amino acids: CATQRAGGYSNQPQHF. In DNA, the CDR3 is TGTGCCACTCAGCGAGCAGGGGGATATAGCAATCAGCCCCAGCATTTT.

The chain is built from TRBV19 and TRBJ2-1; possibly TRBD1 for D (5 bases). Trimming cost V 4 bases and J 7 bases, with 14 bases left between them. Per germline, CDR1 LNHDA and CDR2 SQIVND (reference sequence). The CDR3 is made up of 14 amino acids. The CDR3 DNA reads TGTGCCAGTAGTACAGGGTTTTGGGATAATGAGCAGTTCTTC. It translates to CASSTGFWDNEQFF.

The chain couples TRBV11-2 to TRBJ2-4, with TRBD2 matching over 8 bases. V dropped 5 bases and J dropped 9; count of bases not matched to a gene: 9. There are 14 residues in the CDR3. Germline CDR1 and CDR2: SGHAT and FQNNGV. This CDR3 is CASSRTAGEGIQYF. The CDR3 bases are TGTGCCAGCAGCCGTACAGCGGGGGAGGGCATTCAGTACTTC.

This clone appeared a few times. The same CDR3 can be traced to other DNA sequences in this sample. J is TRBJ2-3 and V is TRBV11-1; 7 nucleotides agree with TRBD1. The CDR3 sequence is 14 residues long. Losses at the gene ends were 4 bases for V and 5 bases for J; bases not matched to a gene: 6. Germline-derived CDR1 and CDR2 are SGHAT and FQDESV (reference sequence). As DNA, the CDR3 is TGTGCCAGCAGCTCCCGGACAGGAGAAGATACGCAGTATTTT. Protein sequence: CASSSRTGEDTQYF.